What follows describes a single TCR beta chain. The antigen is not known. The record originates from a study of cytomegalovirus exposure and HLA in healthy donors. Study findings and constraints: The authors enumerated over 150 TCR beta chains as linked to cytomegalovirus.

The V and J ends lost 5 bases and 8 bases, in that order; junction bases with no gene match: 19. The V gene's germline CDR1 is LNHDA and CDR2 SQIVND (reference sequence). The CDR3 spans 17 residues. The PCR employed 60 Vbeta primers together with 13 Jbeta primers. Original handling: Per a later analysis, the number of unique TCR beta chains was roughly 87 million, of which 8.5 million to 11 million were shared. The data were produced by immunoSEQ multiplex PCR, yet TCRdb's version contains in-frame clones alone and is incomplete. D and trimming were read from the DNA, whereas the V and J calls and clone size are those reported in that table. The data show 100,000 or so clones, with more than 80% seen just once and about 3.7% held by the top ten.

The origin of this receptor is a man aged 30 to 39 in good health and CMV-seronegative. The sample taken for sequencing was PBMCs. This chain joins TRBV19 and TRBJ1-2; 8 bases are shared with TRBD1. The DNA of the CDR3 is TGTGCCAGTAGTCCGGCTGGCCAGGGGGCGCGGTCGGCGGGCTACACCTTC. Its translation: CASSPAGQGARSAGYTF.